One sample yielded the 23 T cell receptor beta chains listed below, sequenced in a study of cytomegalovirus exposure and HLA in healthy donors. The PCR used 60 Vbeta and 13 Jbeta primers. Using immunoSEQ multiplex PCR, the repertoire was profiled, and TCRdb retains in-frame clones only, with some absent. The sample consists of 150,000 or so clones, 80% of them appearing once. What was sequenced was PBMCs. The receptor source for this set is a woman aged 40 to 50 in good health and CMV-seropositive.

The CDR3 loop reads CASSYGTSASYEQYF. CDR3 coding DNA: TGTGCCAGCAGCTACGGGACTAGCGCTTCCTACGAGCAGTACTTC. The J gene is TRBJ2-7, the V gene TRBV7-6; 10 bases fit TRBD2. Germline lookup yields CDR1 SGHVS and CDR2 FNYEAQ. The ends lost 4 bases at V and 1 base at J; junction bases unmatched: 4. The CDR3 extends over 15 amino acids.

This clone was seen once. This chain uses TRBV27 with TRBJ2-7; 8 positions agree with TRBD1. V was pared by 4 bases and J by 4 bases, with 6 bases of the junction left unmatched. CDR1 MNHEY and CDR2 SMNVEV come from the germline V gene (reference sequence). The CDR3 spans 14 residues. The CDR3 spells CASSYGQGQYEQYF. CDR3 bases: TGTGCCAGCAGTTATGGACAGGGACAATACGAGCAGTACTTC.

The chain has TRBV6-1 and TRBJ2-7; 11 bases match TRBD1. Trimming cost V 1 base and J 5 bases; bases outside gene matches: 4. Germline CDR1 reads MNHNS; CDR2 reads SASEGT. The CDR3 extends over 15 amino acids. This CDR3 is CASSEGGTGGHEQYF. For the CDR3, the DNA is TGTGCCAGCAGTGAAGGCGGGACAGGGGGGCACGAGCAGTACTTC.

This clone has a handful of counts. The CDR3 nucleotides read TGCGCCAGCAGCTTGAGGACTAGCGGGCAGAACAATGAGCAGTTCTTC. Residues: CASSLRTSGQNNEQFF. The chain recombines TRBV5-1 with TRBJ2-1; 11 nucleotides line up with TRBD2. The CDR3 is 16 amino acids. Germline values: CDR1 SGHRS, CDR2 YFSETQ. The V and J ends lost 1 base and 5 bases, in that order; junction bases with no gene match: 5.

The chain recombines TRBV5-8 with TRBJ1-5, with D tentatively TRBD1 (6 bases). Per germline, CDR1 SGHTS and CDR2 YDEGEE. This CDR3 has 16 residues. V dropped 0 bases and J dropped 0 bases, with 10 bases sitting between them. This chain's CDR3 is CASSLGQVFSNQPQHF. CDR3 DNA: TGTGCCAGCAGCTTGGGACAGGTATTTAGCAATCAGCCCCAGCATTTT.

This clone has only a few counts. The J gene is TRBJ2-1, the V gene TRBV29-1, with D maybe TRBD1 (6 bases). Germline V CDR1 and CDR2: SQVTM, ANQGSEA. The V end was cut by 4 bases, the J end by 5 bases, with 18 bases between. The CDR3 has 15 amino acids. The CDR3 here is CSVGFRGQWNNEQFF. The CDR3, as DNA: TGCAGCGTTGGGTTTAGGGGACAATGGAACAATGAGCAGTTCTTC.

This sequence joins TRBV5-1 and TRBJ2-7; weak D call: TRBD1 (6 bases). The germline V and J ends were trimmed by 0 bases and 5 bases, with 15 bases remaining between them. Germline V CDR1 and CDR2: SGHRS, YFSETQ. The CDR3 has 15 amino acids. CDR3 residues: CASSLEGQGIHEQYF. CDR3 DNA sequence: TGCGCCAGCAGCTTGGAGGGTCAGGGGATTCACGAGCAGTACTTC.

The chain carries TRBV6-5 and TRBJ2-1; TRBD1 matches 7 bases. Germline-derived CDR1 and CDR2 are MNHEY and SVGAGI. Trimming cost V 2 bases and J 13 bases; bases outside gene matches: 11. This CDR3 is built from 14 residues. The CDR3 region has the DNA TGTGCCAGCAGTTACGAGCGCGTAGGGGGCAATCAGTTCTTC. It yields the protein CASSYERVGGNQFF.

V usage is TRBV18 and J usage is TRBJ2-5; 9 positions match TRBD1. The V segment lost 2 bases and the J segment 4 bases; nucleotides outside the gene matches: 5. The CDR3 contains 15 residues. Germline V gene lookup returns CDR1 KGHSH and CDR2 LQKENI. The CDR3 DNA follows: TGTGCCAGCTCACCAGGTACAGGGGGCGGAGAGACCCAGTACTTC. Protein sequence: CASSPGTGGGETQYF. Based on the CDR3 plus reference TRBV18 and TRBJ2-5, the full variable domain is NAGVMQNPRHLVRRRGQEARLRCSPMKGHSHVYWYRQLPEEGLKFMVYLQKENIIDESGMPKERFSAEFPKEGPSILRIQQVVRGDSAAYFCASSPGTGGGETQYFGPGTRLLVL.

The chain carries TRBV5-5 and TRBJ2-1; TRBD2 is a possible D gene (6 bases). V was pared by 4 bases and J by 12 bases, with 17 bases between. CDR3 length: 13 residues. The germline V gene has CDR1 SGHKS and CDR2 YYEKEE (reference sequence). The DNA of the CDR3 is TGTGCCAGCAGCCAGGGAGGTGTGACCTGGCAGTTCTTC. Its protein is CASSQGGVTWQFF.

The chain has TRBV10-3 and TRBJ2-4; D uncertain. Deletions cut 3 bases from V and 2 bases from J, with 8 bases between. Germline values: CDR1 ENHRY, CDR2 SYGVKD. The CDR3 contains 14 residues. This chain's CDR3 is CAISEAGTKNIQYF. DNA for the CDR3: TGTGCCATCAGTGAAGCAGGAACCAAAAACATTCAGTACTTC.

The rearrangement joins TRBV9 to TRBJ2-1; a possible D gene is TRBD2 (6 bases). Trimming took off 2 bases at V and 4 bases at J, with 7 bases between the two ends. CDR1 is SGDLS, CDR2 YYNGEE, per germline. This CDR3 has 13 amino acids. The CDR3 region has the DNA TGTGCCAGCAGCGTGGCGGGATACAATGAGCAGTTCTTC. Amino acid sequence: CASSVAGYNEQFF.

J is TRBJ2-1 and V is TRBV27, with D perhaps TRBD1 (6 bases). There are 16 residues in the CDR3. Trimming pared 0 bases from V and 9 bases from J, leaving 18 bases between. The germline V gene encodes CDR1 MNHEY and CDR2 SMNVEV (reference sequence). The CDR3 nucleotides read TGTGCCAGCAGTTTATCGGGCCAGGGGCTTAAGGGTGAGCAGTTCTTC. It yields the protein CASSLSGQGLKGEQFF.

The chain combines TRBV5-8 with TRBJ1-1; D call uncertain. There are 13 residues in the CDR3. Germline CDR1 reads SGHTS; CDR2 reads YDEGEE. V gave up 9 bases and J gave up 4 bases, with 16 bases separating them. The CDR3 DNA follows: TGTGCCACACTGGGGATCCGGGGCACTGAAGCTTTCTTT. As protein: CATLGIRGTEAFF.

A note on this clone: The sample holds other DNA sequences that translate to the same CDR3. The chain links TRBV5-1 to TRBJ2-7; TRBD2 agrees at 8 bases. The germline V gene has CDR1 SGHRS and CDR2 YFSETQ. This CDR3 spans 14 amino acids. Trimming cost V 0 bases and J 3 bases; bases outside gene matches: 2. CDR3 nucleotides: TGCGCCAGCAGCTTGGCCGGGAGGGGCTACGAGCAGTACTTC. As protein: CASSLAGRGYEQYF.

J is TRBJ2-3 and V is TRBV5-6, with D possibly being TRBD2 (6 bases). The CDR3 contains 16 residues. The germline V gene encodes CDR1 SGHDT and CDR2 YYEEEE. Trimming removed 2 bases at V and 1 base at J, with 14 bases between. The CDR3 protein is CASSFRGRSGTDTQYF. The CDR3 DNA follows: TGTGCCAGCAGCTTCCGGGGGAGATCGGGCACAGATACGCAGTATTTT.

The genes are TRBV4-2 and TRBJ2-1; tentatively, D is TRBD2 (5 bases). The CDR3 runs to 16 residues. V lost 4 bases and J lost 1, with 14 bases in between. Germline CDR1 and CDR2: LGHNA and YNFKEQ. The CDR3 DNA follows: TGTGCCAGCAGCCCGGTCTCTAGCCGGTCCTACAATGAGCAGTTCTTC. This codes for CASSPVSSRSYNEQFF.

V and J are TRBV18 and TRBJ1-1; perhaps TRBD1 as D (5 bases). Trimming pared 3 bases from V and 0 bases from J, leaving 8 bases between. Germline lookup yields CDR1 KGHSH and CDR2 LQKENI. The CDR3 covers 14 residues. Here the CDR3 reads CASSPKTVNTEAFF. The CDR3 DNA follows: TGTGCCAGCTCACCCAAGACAGTGAACACTGAAGCTTTCTTT.

V usage is TRBV6-4 and J usage is TRBJ2-3; the match to TRBD2 covers 11 bases. The J segment lost 1 base and the V segment lost 3 bases, leaving 3 bases of the junction unmatched. This CDR3 region has 16 residues. Germline CDR1 reads MRHNA; CDR2 reads SNTAGT. CDR3 coding DNA: TGTGCCAGCAGTGAACTAGCGGGAGTAGGCACAGATACGCAGTATTTT. It specifies CASSELAGVGTDTQYF.

This clone was found a few times. V gene TRBV6-1 combines with J gene TRBJ1-5, with TRBD1 as a possible D gene (5 bases). V dropped 7 bases and J dropped 4 bases, with 14 bases sitting between them. In germline, CDR1 is MNHNS, CDR2 SASEGT. This CDR3 is 14 amino acids long. The CDR3 loop reads CASMVIGVNQPQHF. CDR3 DNA: TGTGCCAGCATGGTTATAGGGGTTAATCAGCCCCAGCATTTT.

This clone was recorded a few times. The chain couples TRBV6-6 to TRBJ2-1, with TRBD1 identical over 8 bases. CDR1 and CDR2 (germline): MNHNY, SVGAGI (reference sequence). The ends lost 5 bases at V and 7 bases at J; junction bases unmatched: 10. The CDR3 sequence is 15 residues long. CDR3 in amino acids: CASSQQGALTNEQFF. The CDR3 DNA reads TGTGCCAGCAGTCAGCAGGGGGCACTTACGAATGAGCAGTTCTTC.

Concerning this clone: The identical CDR3 is also encoded by other nucleotide sequences in the sample. This chain connects TRBV5-1 to TRBJ2-5; D is perhaps TRBD1 (6 bases). V lost 3 bases to trimming and J lost 2 bases, with 8 bases between them. CDR1 and CDR2 (germline): SGHRS, YFSETQ. The CDR3 runs to 13 residues. The CDR3 DNA follows: TGCGCCAGCAGCTCAGGACAGCAAGAGACCCAGTACTTC. Translation gives CASSSGQQETQYF.

The rearrangement links TRBV13 to TRBJ1-4; 11 nucleotides line up with TRBD1. The CDR3 contains 17 residues. V shed 5 bases and J 3 bases; nucleotides not matched to a gene: 8. In germline, CDR1 is PRHDT, CDR2 FYEKMQ (reference sequence). This CDR3 is CASSAKGQGVANEKLFF. Written as DNA, the CDR3 is TGTGCCAGCAGCGCCAAGGGACAGGGGGTTGCTAATGAAAAACTGTTTTTT.